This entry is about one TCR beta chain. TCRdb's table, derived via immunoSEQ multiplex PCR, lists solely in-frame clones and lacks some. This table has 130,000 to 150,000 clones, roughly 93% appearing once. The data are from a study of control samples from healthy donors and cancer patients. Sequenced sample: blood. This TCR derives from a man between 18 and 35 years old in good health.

CDR3 in amino acids: CASSAQAQYF. The CDR3 DNA reads TGTGCCAGCAGTGCCCAGGCCCAGTACTTC. This rearrangement joins TRBV11-2 to TRBJ2-5; no definite D call. CDR3 length equals 10 residues. Trimming removed 6 bases at V and 9 bases at J, with 8 bases between. Germline V gene data show CDR1 as SGHAT and CDR2 as FQNNGV.